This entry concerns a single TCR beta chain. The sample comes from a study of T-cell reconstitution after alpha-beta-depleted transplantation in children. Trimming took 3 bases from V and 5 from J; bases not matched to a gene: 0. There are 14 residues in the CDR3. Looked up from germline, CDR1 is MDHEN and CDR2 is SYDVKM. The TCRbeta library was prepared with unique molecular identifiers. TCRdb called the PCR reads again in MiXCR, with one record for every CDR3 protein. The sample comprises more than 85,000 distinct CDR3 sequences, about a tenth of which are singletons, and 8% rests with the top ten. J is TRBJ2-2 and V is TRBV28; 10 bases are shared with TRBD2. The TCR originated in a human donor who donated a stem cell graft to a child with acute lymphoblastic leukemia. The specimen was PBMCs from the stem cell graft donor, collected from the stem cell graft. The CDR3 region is CASSFSGRTGELFF. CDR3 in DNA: TGTGCCAGCAGTTTTAGCGGGAGGACCGGGGAGCTGTTTTTT.